The sequence of this T cell receptor (beta chain) was determined in a study of T cell responses to AZD1222 COVID-19 vaccine (dated by TCRdb to the early 2020s). Notes on the research overall: A total of 233 trial participants underwent TCR sequencing, of whom 207 had received two doses of AZD1222 and some 25 had received two doses of the MenACWY control vaccine. Enrollment into the trials was organized by age into subgroups of 18-55, 56-69 and 70-plus years, and those subgroups contained roughly 150, 30 and 60 TCR-sequenced participants, respectively.

What the work shows at the level of the full study, not this receptor alone: Because no day 14 peak-response samples were available, the repertoires could be characterized only after the peak T cell response. Participants were mostly white British, with more females than males. The authors suggested clonal diversity may have been underestimated. The 56-69-year group was small, and its depth increase did not reach significance, likely because of low power. Only 5 to 7 AZD1222 recipients were SARS-CoV-2 seropositive at baseline, limiting conclusions about previously exposed vaccinees. The whole spike protein was spanned by vaccine-associated CD4 TCRs, and dominant responses were seen in regions 160-218 and 743-854. A significant rise in spike-specific TCR breadth and depth was observed after two AZD1222 doses relative to day 0 and relative to MenACWY recipients. Nearly half of unique spike-specific TCRs reportedly recognized epitopes outside regions mutated in the B.1.351 and B.1.1.7 variants.

Points on this clone: No antigen is known for it. Within one base of it there is no much larger clone, and no base qualities were kept.

From its cysteine to its phenylalanine, the CDR3 spans 14 amino acids. Just the 42-base CDR3 DNA is kept, in frame starting at base 1. CDR1 and CDR2 are read off the germline V gene as SGHRS and YFSETQ. V was cut back by 1 base and J by 5 bases, leaving a gap of 10 bases between them. The time point tag for this specimen amounts to: about 28 days (+/-7) after the second vaccine dose. AZD1222 recipients given second doses at about 4 weeks or at about 12 weeks were pooled, since spike-specific TCR depth and breadth were not found to differ between the two schedules. Vaccinee samples were obtained from the UK trials COV001 and COV002, which included a single-blind randomized controlled phase 2/3 trial of AZD1222 (ChAdOx1 nCoV-19) in healthy adults. For TCRbeta chain sequencing, PBMC samples were collected from trial participants at day 0 and at day 28 after the second dose. The CDR3 regions of human TCRbeta chains were analyzed by immunosequencing. For the original study's pipeline: TCRs in the repertoires were matched against a reference library of SARS-CoV-2-specific TCRs that had been generated with the MIRA antigen-specificity platform. Breadth was defined as the fraction of unique TCRs that were SARS-CoV-2-associated. Depth was defined as the fraction of total T cells that were SARS-CoV-2-associated. Using the MIRA data, every spike-specific TCR was mapped to the spike region that the TCR reacted to and assigned to either a CD4 or a CD8 class. Log10-transformed breadth and depth values were compared by one-way ANOVA with Sidak's multiple comparisons tests. As stored in TCRdb, this immuneACCESS dataset retains in-frame rearrangements with V and J assigned. A fraction of the clones does not appear; measured against another copy, unresolved V genes explain less than half of the discrepancy, and the remainder lacks a known reason. V, J and clone size are taken as reported in that table, and D and trimming were inferred from the DNA itself. The sample has under 170,000 clones on record, 75% to 95% of them singletons. Together, the top ten hold less than 3.5% of the sample.

The chain uses TRBV5-1 and TRBJ2-1; perhaps TRBD1 is the D gene, with 6 bases matching. This receptor was identified in an adult who received the AZD1222 COVID-19 vaccine. This specimen consisted of peripheral blood, obtained 28 days after the second AZD1222 dose. The CDR3 protein sequence reads: CASSLPGVHNEQFF. The sequenced DNA: TGCGCCAGCAGCTTGCCAGGGGTCCACAATGAGCAGTTCTTC.